The clone carrying this T cell receptor (beta chain) was detected a few times. A single record per CDR3 protein comes from TCRdb applying MiXCR to the 5' RACE reads. The sample shows a few hundred thousand distinct CDR3 sequences, less than 8.5% of them seen only once. V lost 6 bases and J 2 bases, leaving 9 bases between the germline ends. CDR3 size: 13 residues. This entry comes from a study of T cells after yellow fever vaccination. Study-level information: The fractions with low cell numbers were processed using SMART-Seq v4 Ultra Low Input.

The sequence derives from a man aged 30-40 years who received the YFV17D yellow fever vaccine. Here the sequenced sample was CD4+ T cells sorted from PBMCs, taken 15 days after the yellow fever booster vaccination. The chain carries TRBV12-3 or TRBV12-4 and TRBJ2-3; TRBD2 might be the D (6 bases). CDR3 DNA sequence: TGTGCCAGCAGGGAGGGCTTCACAGATACGCAGTATTTT. Translating gives CASREGFTDTQYF.